This is a list of T cell receptor beta chains from one sample in a study of T cell repertoires in cytomegalovirus infection. TCRdb reprocessed the reads via MiXCR and lists one record per CDR3 protein. The sample lists 700,000 to 900,000 distinct CDR3 sequences; almost 30% were seen once. Antigens for these TCRs are unknown. This specimen was cultured CD8+ T cells from PBMCs, taken from culture after CMV antigen stimulation. Receptor source: a human donor in good health (CMV status not recorded). Some clones in this sample may be carry-over from other donors' samples. The conserved cysteine and the conserved F or W are not part of the CDR3 here.

cdr3_length j_call v_call cdr3_aa
11 TRBJ2-3 TRBV6-5 ASSSGFTDTQY
9 TRBJ1-1 TRBV6-2/TRBV6-3 ASISSTEAF
13 TRBJ1-2 TRBV12-5 ASGLGTGATYGYT
14 TRBJ2-1 TRBV12-3/TRBV12-4 ASSGGWGPTYNEQF
15 TRBJ1-1 TRBV27 ASSSISEGPMNTEAF
13 TRBJ1-1 TRBV7-9 ASSLPSRDRAEAF
13 TRBJ2-6 TRBV12-3/TRBV12-4 ASRAGASGANVLT
13 TRBJ2-1 TRBV15 ATSRELAGGREQF
12 TRBJ2-5 TRBV20-1 SAPPGGYQETQY
13 TRBJ1-2 TRBV7-6 ASSFYENFNYGYT
13 TRBJ1-1 TRBV7-9 ASSQKQGPNTEAF
12 TRBJ2-5 TRBV28 ASSSRDGIETQY
15 TRBJ2-2 TRBV6-5 ASSYSIRGQYTGELF
11 TRBJ1-1 TRBV6-2/TRBV6-3 ASSLDMATEAF
11 TRBJ2-5 TRBV24-1 ATSVGGEETQY
12 TRBJ2-7 TRBV6-2/TRBV6-3 ASSYGLNYYEQY
15 TRBJ1-2 TRBV27 ASSLSYSGQANYGYT
13 TRBJ2-5 TRBV6-5 ASSYRGRLQETQY